This T cell receptor beta chain stems from a study of vaccination effects on CD4 cells after COVID-19. In its sample, this clone was seen a few times. Its antigen remains unidentified. Germline CDR1 and CDR2: KGHDR and SFDVKD. This CDR3 has 15 amino acids. V shed 2 bases and J 3 bases; nucleotides not matched to a gene: 4. Assay used: immunoSEQ multiplex PCR; TCRdb lists only in-frame clones, some missing. The repertoire includes 65,000 to 90,000 clones, around 70% of them detected once, and roughly 2.1% sits in the top ten. Cells that had been cultured for 10 days were the source of isolated CD4+ T cells. Vaccine administered to participants consisted of two doses of either BNT162b2 or mRNA-1273. IL-2 medium was substituted for half the medium on days 3 and 7.

The chain uses TRBV24-1 and TRBJ1-2, with TRBD1 identical over 8 bases. The TCR was taken from a human donor who received a COVID-19 vaccine. Here the sequenced sample was CD4+ T cells from PBMCs cultured without peptide, taken after COVID-19 vaccination. The CDR3 sequence is CATSDSRQGYYGYTF. CDR3 coding DNA: TGTGCCACCAGTGATTCCCGACAGGGGTACTATGGCTACACCTTC.